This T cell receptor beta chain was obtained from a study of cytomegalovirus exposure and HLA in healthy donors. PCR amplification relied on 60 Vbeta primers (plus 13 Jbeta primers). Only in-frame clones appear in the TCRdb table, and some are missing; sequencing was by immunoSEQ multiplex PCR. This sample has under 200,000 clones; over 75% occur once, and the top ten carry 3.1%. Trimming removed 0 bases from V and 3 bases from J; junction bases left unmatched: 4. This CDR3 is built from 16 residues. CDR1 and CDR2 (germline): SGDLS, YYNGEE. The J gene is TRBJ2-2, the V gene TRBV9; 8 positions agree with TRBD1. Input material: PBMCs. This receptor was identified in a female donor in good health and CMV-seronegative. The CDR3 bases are TGTGCCAGCAGCGTAGTGACAGGGGCGGACACCGGGGAGCTGTTTTTT. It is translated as CASSVVTGADTGELFF.